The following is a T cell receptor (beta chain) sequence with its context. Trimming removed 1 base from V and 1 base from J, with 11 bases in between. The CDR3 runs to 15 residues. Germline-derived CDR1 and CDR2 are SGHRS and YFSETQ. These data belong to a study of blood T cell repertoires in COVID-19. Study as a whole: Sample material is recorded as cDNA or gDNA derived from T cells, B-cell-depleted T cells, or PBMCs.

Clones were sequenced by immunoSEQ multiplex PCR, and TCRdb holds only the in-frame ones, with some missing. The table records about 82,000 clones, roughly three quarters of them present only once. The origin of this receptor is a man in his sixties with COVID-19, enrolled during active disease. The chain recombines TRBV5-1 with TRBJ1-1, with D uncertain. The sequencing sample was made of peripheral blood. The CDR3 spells CASSLRELGNTEAFF. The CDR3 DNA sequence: TGCGCCAGCAGCTTGAGGGAACTAGGGAACACTGAAGCTTTCTTT.